The TCR beta chain under discussion was sequenced for a study of early T cells in non-severe SARS-CoV-2 infection. Study at large: With bulk RNA from unsorted whole blood as input, sequencing yielded unpaired chains.

Germline V lookup: CDR1 SGHRS, CDR2 YFSETQ. CDR3 length equals 14 residues. J lost 0 bases, V lost 5 bases, and 0 bases had no gene match. Overall study results and limits: VDJdb matching, biased toward anti-spike CD8 responses, missed private and CD4 specificities.

About this clonotype itself: What it recognizes is unknown.

Each cDNA molecule carried a unique molecular identifier. TCRdb re-analysed the 5' RACE reads in MiXCR, keeping a single row per CDR3 protein. The table includes around 30,000 distinct CDR3 sequences, around 4% detected once. The rearrangement links TRBV5-1 to TRBJ2-1, with 9 positions matching TRBD1. The sample taken for sequencing was whole blood. This receptor was identified in an adult who was a healthcare worker with PCR-confirmed SARS-CoV-2 infection or an uninfected control (not recorded which). The CDR3 nucleotides are TGCGCCAGCAGGGGACAGGGCTCCTACAATGAGCAGTTCTTC. This gives the protein CASRGQGSYNEQFF.